Sequencing of this TCR beta chain was carried out in a study of PD-1 blockade in classical Hodgkin lymphoma. Study-wide results and caveats: Complete responders' diversity at baseline resembled that of newly diagnosed patients.

Data came from immunoSEQ multiplex PCR; TCRdb stores just in-frame clones and leaves some out. The table has about 110,000 clones, roughly nine tenths seen once. Trimming pared 5 bases from V and 7 bases from J, leaving 11 bases between. The germline gives CDR1 SGHTA, CDR2 FQGNSA. This CDR3 is built from 12 residues. All trial patients relapsed after autologous stem cell transplantation. For this clone: Its antigen is currently unknown.

The TCR originated in a human donor with classical Hodgkin lymphoma. The chain couples TRBV7-2 to TRBJ1-2; D ambiguous. The specimen was peripheral blood mononuclear cells (PBMCs), collected before the second cycle of nivolumab. CDR3 in amino acids: CASSNGLGGYTF. The CDR3 DNA reads TGTGCCAGCAGCAACGGCTTGGGTGGCTACACCTTC.